The text below deals with one T cell receptor beta chain. This clonotype was detected ten times or more. This clone's antigen is unknown. No per-base quality is available; no much larger clone lies one base away. V and J lose 8 bases and 2 bases, and a span of 13 bases separates them. The CDR3 spans 13 residues, from the cysteine through the phenylalanine. The CDR3 DNA has 39 bases and is translated from base 1. The germline V gene (reference sequence) specifies MNHEY as CDR1 and SMNVEV as CDR2. The approximately 41 donors, aged about 6 to 95 years, were systemically healthy Caucasian individuals from Russia. Each donor gave about 9.2 milliliters of peripheral blood, drawn into EDTA-treated Vacutainer tubes. PBMCs were isolated by Ficoll-Paque density-gradient centrifugation, with at least 6.5 million obtained per sample. Trizol reagent was used to extract total RNA from the PBMCs, yielding at least 6 micrograms per sample. For every donor, an aliquot of PBMCs went through flow cytometry to measure the percentages of naive CD45RAhigh/CD27high T cells.

The data originate from a study of blood T cells in healthy people across ages (dated by TCRdb to about 2015). Concerning the study at large: Template switching captured roughly one uniquely barcoded TCR beta cDNA molecule per two T cells in model experiments. Age-related changes in TCR beta repertoire diversity were measured in the study by deep sequencing normalized with unique cDNA molecular identifiers. Two additional independent replicas of 1 million unique cDNA reads from the same blood draw were analyzed for two donors (one aged 18 to 29 and one aged 80 or older). Donors were grouped into four age groups: young (average about 15 years), middle-aged (about 40), aged (around 60) and long-lived (just over 80). Donors of different ages were randomly distributed across sequencing lanes to avoid experimental bias.

Libraries were made using 5' RACE. TCRdb shows the sequencer as Illumina HiSeq 2500. A second 7 to 11 cycle PCR used a sample-barcoded 5' primer and a J-beta primer mix. Each TCR beta cDNA molecule received a unique molecular identifier from a template-switch 5' adaptor carrying 12 random nucleotides. At least 2.5 million CDR3-containing paired-end reads were obtained from each sample. The Mint cDNA synthesis kit, primed by a TRBC-specific oligonucleotide, was used to synthesize first-strand cDNA from all RNA. All cDNA was treated with uracil-DNA glycosylase and then went through a first 18-cycle PCR with the universal primers M1SS and BC2_uni_R. The published analysis was carried out like this. For normalization, 1 million high-quality reads were randomly selected from each sample, with every read carrying a distinct molecular identifier. Instead of being binned into consensus sequences, reads with shared molecular identifiers were discarded. MiTCR, run with a Q25 quality threshold and the strictest error-elimination algorithm, handled CDR3 identification, clonotype clustering and error correction. A nonparametric unseen species model with Euler transformation was used to estimate lower-bound total TCR beta diversity. The public reads were run again by TCRdb, first through fastp at Q25 and then through MiXCR, and only productive beta chains were kept. Identical CDR3 proteins give one entry, which carries the most common genes and DNA. The V and J calls shown here were made by TCRdb, not taken from the authors' results. This sample is represented by about 750,000 distinct CDR3 sequences; roughly 50% of them were singletons. About 38% of the sample lies in the top ten.

The paper as a whole reports these results and caveats: Compared with the aged group, the long-lived group had more naive CD4+ T cells, fewer expanded clones and increased TCR diversity, suggesting age selection. Observed TCR beta diversity per million T cells fell roughly linearly with age, and a significant reduction was already apparent by age around 39. Because donor CMV infection status was unknown, age-related changes in expanded clonotypes were potentially confounded. Estimates of total diversity based on one million sequenced T cells were considered lower bounds and underestimates. Bulk unsorted PBMC profiling prevented conclusive comparison of naive and antigen-experienced compartments. The percentage of naive T cells measured by flow cytometry correlated strongly with observed TCR beta diversity.

This clonotype was obtained from an elderly man in good health. The chain employs TRBV27 and TRBJ2-7; the best D guess is TRBD2, with 5 bases matching. Sample: blood. In nucleotides, the sequence is TGTGCCAGCGGAATAGACGGGGCCTACGAGCAGTACTTC. This yields the protein CASGIDGAYEQYF.